The present TCR beta chain was sequenced within a study of T cell responses to AZD1222 COVID-19 vaccine. Some clones are missing from TCRdb's copy, which holds only in-frame ones; the method was immunoSEQ multiplex PCR. The sample contains some 120,000 clones, around 90% of which appear only once. As for this clone: Its antigen remains unknown.

Trimming removed 0 bases from V and 0 bases from J, with 11 bases in between. CDR1 SEHNR and CDR2 FQNEAQ come from the germline V gene (reference sequence). The CDR3 is 16 residues long. General study findings and limits: AZD1222 recipients seropositive at baseline numbered only five to seven. Nearly half of the spike-specific TCRs reportedly recognize variant regions that carry no mutations. Donors skewed white British and female; clonal diversity was possibly underestimated.

The clonotype was recovered from an adult in good health. Sequencing was performed on peripheral blood, taken on day 0 of AZD1222 vaccination. The V call is TRBV7-9, the J call TRBJ1-1, with unresolved D. CDR3 bases: TGTGCCAGCAGCTTAGCTCAGAGCAACATGAACACTGAAGCTTTCTTT. Its translation is CASSLAQSNMNTEAFF.